The 4 T cell receptor beta chains below come from one sample, sequenced in a study of cytomegalovirus exposure and HLA in healthy donors. Both 60 Vbeta primers and 13 Jbeta primers went into the PCR. Here immunoSEQ multiplex PCR was the method, and the copy in TCRdb shows in-frame clones only, minus some. The sample lists around 130,000 clones; more than 80% were seen once. The sequenced sample consisted of PBMCs. The receptor source for this set is a man in his forties in good health and CMV-seronegative.

The chain couples TRBV27 to TRBJ2-3; tentatively, D is TRBD1 (6 bases). Germline lookup yields CDR1 MNHEY and CDR2 SMNVEV (reference sequence). V was cut by 6 bases and J by 0 bases, with 13 bases left in between. The CDR3 spans 15 residues. The CDR3 nucleotides are TGTGCCAGCAGGGTGGTGGGGGCGAGCACAGATACGCAGTATTTT. This translates into CASRVVGASTDTQYF.

The gene calls are TRBV5-4 and TRBJ1-4; 10 positions agree with TRBD1. In germline, CDR1 is SGHNT, CDR2 YYREEE (reference sequence). Germline trimming cut 4 bases from V and 8 bases from J; bases unmatched to any gene: 5. There are 14 residues in the CDR3. In nucleotides, the CDR3 is TGTGCCAGCAGCCAGGGACAGGGGAACGAAAAACTGTTTTTT. Its translation is CASSQGQGNEKLFF.

The chain has TRBV6-5 and TRBJ2-5; TRBD2 matches 8 bases. The J call may be in error: the DNA end matches TRBJ2-7 better. The CDR3 consists of 15 residues. CDR1 is MNHEY and CDR2 is SVGAGI in the germline V gene. This chain's CDR3 is CASRTIAGRSYEQYF. The CDR3 DNA sequence: TGTGCCAGCAGAACTATAGCGGGGCGGTCCTACGAGCAGTACTTC.

This chain links TRBV6-4 with TRBJ1-1; D is unresolved. Trimming shortened V by 6 bases and J by 4 bases, and 9 bases separated the two germline ends. Looked up from germline, CDR1 is MRHNA and CDR2 is SNTAGT. The CDR3 loop spans 12 amino acids. The CDR3 DNA reads TGTGCCAGCAGGAAGCACCCCACTGAAGCTTTCTTT. Amino acid sequence: CASRKHPTEAFF.